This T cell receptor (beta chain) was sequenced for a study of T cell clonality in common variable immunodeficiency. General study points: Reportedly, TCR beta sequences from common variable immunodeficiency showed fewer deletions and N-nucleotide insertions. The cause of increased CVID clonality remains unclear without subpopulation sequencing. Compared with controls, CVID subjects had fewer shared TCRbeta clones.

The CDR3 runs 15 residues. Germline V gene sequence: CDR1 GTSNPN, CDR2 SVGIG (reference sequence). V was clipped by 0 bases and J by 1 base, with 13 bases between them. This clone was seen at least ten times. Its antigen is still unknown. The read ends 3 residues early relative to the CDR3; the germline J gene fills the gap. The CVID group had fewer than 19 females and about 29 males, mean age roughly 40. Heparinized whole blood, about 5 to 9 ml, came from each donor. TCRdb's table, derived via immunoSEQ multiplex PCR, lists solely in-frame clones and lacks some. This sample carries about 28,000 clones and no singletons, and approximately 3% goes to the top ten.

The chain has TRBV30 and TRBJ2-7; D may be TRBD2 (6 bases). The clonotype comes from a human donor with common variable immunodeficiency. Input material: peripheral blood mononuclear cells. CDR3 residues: CAWSVGGSPSYEQYF. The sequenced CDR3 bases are TGTGCCTGGAGTGTCGGGGGTTCCCCGTCCTACGAG.